This T cell receptor (beta chain) was sequenced for a study of PD-1 blockade in mismatch repair-deficient tumors listed by TCRdb under 2017. About the full investigation: The trial enrolled roughly 83 consecutive patients with approximately twelve mismatch repair-deficient cancer types between 2013 and 2016, all previously treated and progressing. Tumor-associated T cell clones were tracked in the peripheral blood of patients responding to PD-1 blockade by deep sequencing of TCR CDR3 regions.

For each enrolled patient, mismatch repair deficiency was established using either polymerase chain reaction or immunohistochemistry. TCR sequencing was carried out for three patients who responded to pembrolizumab therapy. In the phase II trial, pembrolizumab PD-1 blockade was tested prospectively in advanced mismatch repair-deficient cancers, no matter which tissue of origin the cancers came from. Peripheral blood T cell samples were collected serially, before PD-1 blockade began and at several time points afterward. Blood sampling times were reported as weeks after the first pembrolizumab dose. The CDR3 sequence holds 13 residues, the cysteine and phenylalanine included. Kept here is only the CDR3 DNA, which spans 39 bases and is read in frame from base 1. Germline trimming: 6 bases from V, 2 bases from J; junction bases outside gene matches: 3. CDR1 SNHLY and CDR2 FYNNEI were looked up in the germline V gene.

Here is what the overall study found, with its caveats: Tumor-resident clones, often undetectable in blood before treatment, expanded rapidly after pembrolizumab and then contracted, generally before radiologic responses.

Libraries were prepared through the immunoSEQ multiplex PCR assay. What TCRdb holds here is the immuneACCESS table cut down to in-frame rearrangements. Part of the clones is not present; checked against another copy, under half of the missing clones reflect an unresolved V gene, and the others are unexplained. This sample gives 77,000 or so clones in total; approximately 80% of them show up just once. Clones ranked in the top ten supply about 6% of the sample. Details on this clone: Its antigen has not been determined. No much larger clonotype is one base removed from it; base qualities were not supplied.

The receptor chain draws on TRBV2 and TRBJ2-5; 7 junctional bases match TRBD2. Source: peripheral blood, taken 44 weeks after starting pembrolizumab. The sequence was collected from an adult with mismatch repair-deficient cancer. This receptor has the CDR3 CASSTSVQETQYF. The nucleotide sequence is given as TGTGCCAGCAGCACTAGCGTACAAGAGACCCAGTACTTC.